This T cell receptor beta chain stems from a study of response to subunit inactivated influenza vaccine. TCRdb itself ran the RT-PCR reads through MiXCR, one entry per CDR3 protein. The sample includes 600,000 to 700,000 distinct CDR3 sequences, 11% to 15% seen only once; the top ten take roughly 7.2%. This clonotype came up a few times. The sequenced sample was PBMCs from blood, obtained less than 15 days before vaccination. The sequence was collected from a man in his forties or fifties who received an inactivated influenza vaccine.

The CDR3 region has the DNA TGTGCCAGCAGTTACGTTGGGGGCACAGATACGCAGTATTTT. Translation: CASSYVGGTDTQYF. V is TRBV6-2 or TRBV6-3 and J is TRBJ2-3; D gene ambiguous. Trimming shortened V by 2 bases and J by 1 base, and 7 bases separated the two germline ends. The CDR3 length is 14 residues. Germline V gene data show CDR1 as MNHEY and CDR2 as SVGEGT.